This T cell receptor (beta chain) was obtained from a study of cytomegalovirus exposure and HLA in healthy donors. Points from the study as a whole: Using a false discovery rate of 0.05, a later analysis showed that approximately 16,000 TCR beta sequences were associated with HLA alleles. In a later analysis, compared with equally common non-associated chains, HLA-associated beta chains were more expanded. According to the study, approximately 150 TCR beta chains were cytomegalovirus-associated.

This clone was seen just once. Its specificity is unknown. The CDR3 runs 19 residues. Germline CDR1 is PRHDT and CDR2 is FYEKMQ (reference sequence). The J segment lost 0 bases and the V segment lost 5 bases, leaving 8 bases of the junction unmatched. Primers for the PCR totalled 60 Vbeta and 13 Jbeta. TCRdb's copy holds only in-frame clones and misses some; the assay was immunoSEQ multiplex PCR. The sample records 180,000 or so clones, 75% to 85% being singletons. The source of this sequence is a man younger than 30 in good health and CMV-seronegative. The chain couples TRBV13 to TRBJ2-6; 12 bases align to TRBD2. The material sequenced was PBMCs. The CDR3 DNA reads TGTGCCAGCAGCACCACTAGCGGGAGGAAAAGCTCTGGGGCCAACGTCCTGACTTTC. Translated: CASSTTSGRKSSGANVLTF.